This T cell receptor (beta chain) is from a study of OX40 agonist ivuxolimab in advanced cancers. Here immunoSEQ multiplex PCR was the method, and the copy in TCRdb shows in-frame clones only, minus some. The table records roughly 90,000 clones, roughly 89% of them present only once. The CDR3 has 17 amino acids. CDR1 and CDR2 from the germline V gene are MNHEY and SMNVEV (reference sequence). V was pared by 7 bases and J by 8 bases, with 18 bases of the junction left unmatched. V is TRBV27 and J is TRBJ2-1; 9 bases are shared with TRBD2. The sequence derives from an adult with an advanced solid tumor such as melanoma, head and neck, liver or kidney cancer. The sample was CD4+ or CD8+ T cells sorted from blood, taken in a trial of the OX40 agonist ivuxolimab. CDR3 residues: CASTWRLAGTPLDEQFF. The CDR3 DNA reads as TGTGCCAGCACCTGGCGGCTAGCGGGGACCCCGTTGGATGAGCAGTTCTTC.